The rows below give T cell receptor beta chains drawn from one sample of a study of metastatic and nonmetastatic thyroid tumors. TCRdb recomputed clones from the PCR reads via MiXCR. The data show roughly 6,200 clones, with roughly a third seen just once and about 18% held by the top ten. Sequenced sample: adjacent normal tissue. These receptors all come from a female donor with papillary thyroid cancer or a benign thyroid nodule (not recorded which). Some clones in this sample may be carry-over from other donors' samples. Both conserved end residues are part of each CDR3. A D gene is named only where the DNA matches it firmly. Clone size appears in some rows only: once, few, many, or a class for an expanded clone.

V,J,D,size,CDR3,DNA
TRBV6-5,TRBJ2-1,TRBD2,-,CASRVGTSGGIYNEQFF,TGTGCCAGCAGGGTCGGGACTAGCGGGGGGATATACAATGAGCAGTTCTTC
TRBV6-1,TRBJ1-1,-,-,CASSSARVGRRSEAFF,TGTGCCAGCAGCTCCGCCCGGGTGGGTAGGAGGTCTGAAGCTTTCTTT
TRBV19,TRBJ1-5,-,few,CASSTTWDINQPQHF,TGTGCCAGTAGTACCACTTGGGACATAAATCAGCCCCAGCATTTT
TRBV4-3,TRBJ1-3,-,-,CASSQSWAARSGNTIYF,TGCGCCAGCAGCCAAAGTTGGGCGGCCCGCTCTGGAAACACCATATATTTT
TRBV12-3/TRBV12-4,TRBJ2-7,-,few,CASSFGTFTYEQYF,TGTGCCAGCAGTTTTGGGACTTTCACCTACGAGCAGTACTTC
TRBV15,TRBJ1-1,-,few,CASRGRGGTEAFF,TGTGCCAGCAGGGGCAGGGGAGGCACTGAAGCTTTCTTT
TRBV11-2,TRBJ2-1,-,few,CASSLVYLSGFYNEQFF,TGTGCCAGCAGCTTAGTATATCTCAGCGGATTTTACAATGAGCAGTTCTTC
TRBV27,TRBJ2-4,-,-,CASSSTYSVRGKNIQYF,TGTGCCAGCAGTTCTACTTACTCAGTCCGGGGCAAAAACATTCAGTACTTC
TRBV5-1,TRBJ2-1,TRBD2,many,CASSPSGLGLGNEQFF,TGCGCCAGCAGCCCATCGGGACTAGGTTTGGGTAATGAGCAGTTCTTC
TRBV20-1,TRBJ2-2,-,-,CSATGTANTGELFF,TGCAGTGCTACCGGGACGGCTAACACCGGGGAGCTGTTTTTT
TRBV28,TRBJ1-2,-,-,CASRDWTYGYTF,TGTGCCAGCAGGGACTGGACCTATGGCTACACCTTC
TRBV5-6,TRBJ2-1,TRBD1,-,CASSLDRGYNEQFF,TGTGCCAGCAGCTTGGACAGGGGGTACAATGAGCAGTTCTTC
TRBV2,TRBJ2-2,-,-,CASSYSGTGELFF,TGTGCCAGCAGTTACAGCGGCACCGGGGAGCTGTTTTTT
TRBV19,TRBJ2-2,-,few,CASSIGVHGELFF,TGTGCCAGTAGTATAGGCGTACACGGGGAGCTGTTTTTT
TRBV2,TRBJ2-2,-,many,CASSGIQGTTGELFF,TGTGCCAGCAGTGGTATACAGGGCACCACCGGGGAGCTGTTTTTT
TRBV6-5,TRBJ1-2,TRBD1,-,CASSYMPGGASGYTF,TGTGCCAGCAGTTACATGCCAGGGGGCGCGTCGGGCTACACCTTC
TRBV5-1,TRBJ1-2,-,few,CASSRGGGGYTF,TGCGCCAGCAGCCGTGGGGGCGGTGGCTACACCTTC
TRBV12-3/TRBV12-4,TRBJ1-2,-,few,CASSARGGGYGYTF,TGTGCCAGCAGTGCACGAGGCGGGGGCTATGGCTACACCTTC
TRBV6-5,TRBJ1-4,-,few,CASSYSSQEKLFF,TGTGCCAGCAGTTACTCGAGCCAGGAAAAACTGTTTTTT
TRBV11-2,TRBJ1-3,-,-,CASSLVGRIIYF,TGTGCCAGCAGCTTAGTCGGCAGGATCATATATTTT
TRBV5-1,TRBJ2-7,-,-,CASSLVASSYEQYF,TGCGCCAGCAGCTTGGTTGCTTCCTCCTACGAGCAGTACTTC
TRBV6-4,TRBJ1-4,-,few,CASSFNPQADEKLFF,TGTGCCAGCAGTTTTAACCCCCAGGCGGATGAAAAACTGTTTTTT
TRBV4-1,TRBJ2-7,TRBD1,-,CASSQETGDIYEQYF,TGCGCCAGCAGCCAAGAAACAGGGGATATCTACGAGCAGTACTTC
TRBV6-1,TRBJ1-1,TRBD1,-,CASSPRGQNTEAFF,TGTGCCAGCAGTCCCAGGGGGCAGAACACTGAAGCTTTCTTT
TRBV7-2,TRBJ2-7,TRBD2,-,CASSLSGISYEQYF,TGTGCCAGCAGCCTTAGCGGGATAAGCTACGAGCAGTACTTC
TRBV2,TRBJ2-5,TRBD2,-,CASSVPSGQETQYF,TGTGCCAGCAGTGTACCTAGCGGCCAAGAGACCCAGTACTTC
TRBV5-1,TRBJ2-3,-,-,CASRTSFHTDTQYF,TGCGCCAGCAGGACTAGTTTCCACACAGATACGCAGTATTTT
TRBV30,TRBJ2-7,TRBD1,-,CAWNWDRVNSEQYF,TGTGCCTGGAATTGGGACAGGGTAAACAGCGAGCAGTACTTC
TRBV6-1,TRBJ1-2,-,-,CASSNWGSGGYTF,TGTGCCAGCAGTAATTGGGGATCTGGCGGCTACACCTTC
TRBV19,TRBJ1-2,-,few,CASSIATTYGYTF,TGTGCCAGTAGTATAGCCACGACCTATGGCTACACCTTC
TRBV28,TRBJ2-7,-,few,CASNRSGFSYEQYF,TGTGCCAGCAACCGGTCAGGGTTTTCCTACGAGCAGTACTTC
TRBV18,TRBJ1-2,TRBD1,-,CASSPGQGVGYGYTF,TGTGCCAGCTCACCCGGACAGGGTGTCGGGTATGGCTACACCTTC
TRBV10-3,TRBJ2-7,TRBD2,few,CAISGLGLAAREQYF,TGTGCCATCAGTGGTTTAGGACTAGCGGCTAGGGAGCAGTACTTC
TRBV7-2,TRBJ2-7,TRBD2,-,CASSYWASGSYEQYF,TGTGCCAGCAGCTACTGGGCTAGCGGGAGTTACGAGCAGTACTTC
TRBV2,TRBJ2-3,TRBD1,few,CASSGYGQGPDTQYF,TGTGCCAGCAGTGGTTATGGACAGGGTCCAGATACGCAGTATTTT
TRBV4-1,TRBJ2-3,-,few,CASSQVGADTQYF,TGCGCCAGCAGCCAAGTGGGGGCAGATACGCAGTATTTT
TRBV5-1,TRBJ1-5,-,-,CASSLAKSGARNQPQHF,TGCGCCAGCAGCTTGGCCAAGTCGGGGGCCAGGAATCAGCCCCAGCATTTT
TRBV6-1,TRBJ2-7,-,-,CASSPRSPPYEQYF,TGTGCCAGCAGTCCCCGGTCCCCACCTTACGAGCAGTACTTC
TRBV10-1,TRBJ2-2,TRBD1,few,CASSVDRGPAGELFF,TGCGCCAGCAGTGTAGACAGGGGGCCGGCCGGGGAGCTGTTTTTT
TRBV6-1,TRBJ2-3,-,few,CASLRTPSPTDTQYF,TGTGCCAGCCTGAGGACCCCCTCACCCACAGATACGCAGTATTTT
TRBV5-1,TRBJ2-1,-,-,CAISCQWGVYNEQFF,TGCGCCATCAGCTGCCAATGGGGCGTGTACAATGAGCAGTTCTTC
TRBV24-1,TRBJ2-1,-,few,CATSVGRGLGNEQFF,TGTGCCACCAGTGTGGGCAGGGGATTGGGCAATGAGCAGTTCTTC
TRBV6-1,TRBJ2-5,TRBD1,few,CASSDTGGPQYF,TGTGCCAGCAGTGATACAGGGGGGCCCCAGTACTTC
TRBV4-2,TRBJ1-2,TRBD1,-,CASSQDKGAAWGYTF,TGTGCCAGCAGCCAAGATAAGGGGGCCGCCTGGGGCTACACCTTC